This TCR beta chain was captured by sequencing in a study of blood T cell repertoires in COVID-19. Overall study context: From the United States, Italy and Spain came samples of acute and convalescent COVID-19. T cells, B-cell-depleted T cells, or PBMCs supplied cDNA or gDNA.

Original data processing: Amplification of reference gene primers was used by the study to estimate nucleated cell counts. Measured with immunoSEQ multiplex PCR; TCRdb has only the in-frame clones, and not every one. That table gives V, J and clone size, and the DNA gave D and trimming. The table includes 490,000 or so clones, 88% detected once. Each recovered donor of Cohort 3 presented with two negative PCRs, clearance, or symptom resolution. The CDR3 length is 17 residues. Germline CDR1 and CDR2: MNHNY and SVGAGI (reference sequence). V shed 8 bases and J 3 bases; nucleotides not matched to a gene: 15.

This chain links TRBV6-6 with TRBJ1-2, with 10 positions matching TRBD1. Sequenced sample: PBMCs or T cells enriched from blood (not recorded which). This TCR was recovered from a woman in her fifties or sixties who had recovered from COVID-19. The chain's CDR3 is CASGPRDRGVGYYGYTF. CDR3 sequence (DNA): TGTGCCAGCGGTCCCCGGGACAGGGGTGTGGGGTACTATGGCTACACCTTC.